Listed below are T cell receptor beta chains from one sample, sequenced in a study of shared clonotypes between healthy human individuals. The protocol was immunoSEQ multiplex PCR, while the TCRdb copy is restricted to in-frame clones and leaves out a portion. The sample has about 2.1 million clones; around 95% are singletons. Source material: naive CD8+ T cells from PBMCs. Receptors originate from a young man in good health. Some clones in this sample may be carry-over from other donors' samples. Each CDR3 is given with its conserved first and last residue. A D gene is named only where the DNA matches it firmly. Clone size, where shown, is once, few, many, or a class for clones that have expanded.

d_gene | j_gene | v_gene | abundance | CDR3aa | CDR3nt
. | TRBJ2-5 | TRBV25-1 | . | CASSGGWQETQYF | TGTGCCAGCAGTGGGGGTTGGCAAGAGACCCAGTACTTC
. | TRBJ1-2 | TRBV28 | . | CASSLIGRGGGFYGYTF | TGTGCCAGCAGTTTAATTGGTCGCGGGGGAGGTTTCTATGGCTACACCTTC
. | TRBJ2-7 | TRBV9 | . | CASSPRAAGLRYF | TGTGCCAGCAGCCCACGGGCGGCAGGCCTCCGGTACTTC
. | TRBJ2-2 | TRBV27 | few | CASSFITGELFF | TGTGCCAGCAGTTTTATTACCGGGGAGCTGTTTTTT
TRBD2 | TRBJ2-1 | TRBV9 | . | CASSVGTSLLADEQFF | TGTGCCAGCAGCGTAGGGACTAGCCTCCTAGCCGATGAGCAGTTCTTC
. | TRBJ2-7 | TRBV28 | . | CASTLDTASYEQYF | TGTGCCAGCACTCTAGACACGGCCTCCTACGAGCAGTACTTC
. | TRBJ1-2 | TRBV9 | few | CASSVGGNYGYTF | TGTGCCAGCAGCGTAGGGGGAAACTATGGCTACACCTTC
. | TRBJ2-3 | TRBV11-1 | . | CASSSSGIRFTDTQYF | TGTGCCAGCAGCTCCTCGGGGATCCGATTCACAGATACGCAGTATTTT
TRBD2 | TRBJ2-3 | TRBV6-5 | . | CASRTSGVSDTQYF | TGTGCCAGCAGAACTAGCGGGGTATCGGATACGCAGTATTTT
TRBD1 | TRBJ2-7 | TRBV18 | . | CASSQQDRVRPLLHEQYF | TGTGCCAGCTCACAGCAAGACAGGGTCAGGCCTCTTCTCCACGAGCAGTACTTC
. | TRBJ2-1 | TRBV4-1 | . | CASSQENGRRGLNEQFF | TGCGCCAGCAGCCAAGAAAATGGTAGGCGGGGGCTCAATGAGCAGTTCTTC
. | TRBJ1-1 | TRBV12-5 | once | CASGLVPGLEAFF | TGTGCTAGTGGTTTGGTACCTGGCCTTGAAGCTTTCTTT
. | TRBJ1-2 | TRBV28 | . | CASSLYTPYYGYTF | TGTGCCAGCAGTTTATACACCCCGTACTATGGCTACACCTTC
. | TRBJ2-7 | TRBV9 | . | CASSSVGGGSYEQYF | TGTGCCAGCAGCTCTGTCGGGGGCGGTTCCTACGAGCAGTACTTC
TRBD1 | TRBJ2-7 | TRBV7-8 | . | CASSFPGQGSYEQYF | TGTGCCAGCAGCTTCCCAGGACAGGGATCCTACGAGCAGTACTTC
. | TRBJ1-5 | TRBV7-9 | few | CASSTLNTGTQHF | TGTGCCAGCAGCACTCTAAACACGGGGACCCAGCATTTT
. | TRBJ2-1 | TRBV27 | . | CASIGSGSYNEQFF | TGTGCCAGCATCGGTAGTGGGTCCTACAATGAGCAGTTCTTC
. | TRBJ2-7 | TRBV4-3 | . | CASSQGPRAEQYF | TGCGCCAGCAGCCAAGGGCCTCGGGCGGAACAGTACTTC
TRBD1 | TRBJ2-1 | TRBV5-1 | . | CASSLTGDREQFF | TGCGCCAGCAGCTTAACAGGGGACCGAGAGCAGTTCTTC
TRBD2 | TRBJ2-7 | TRBV28 | . | CASSDTSGSPYEQYF | TGTGCCAGCAGTGACACTAGCGGGAGCCCCTACGAGCAGTACTTC
TRBD2 | TRBJ2-3 | TRBV2 | once | CASSEWGTSGILITDTQYF | TGTGCCAGCAGTGAATGGGGGACTAGCGGGATTCTTATCACAGATACGCAGTATTTT
. | TRBJ2-1 | TRBV27 | . | CASSLFRYNEQFF | TGTGCCAGCAGTTTATTTCGGTACAATGAGCAGTTCTTC
. | TRBJ1-2 | TRBV25-1 | . | CASSEFSGDGYTF | TGTGCCAGCAGTGAATTCTCAGGGGACGGCTACACCTTC
. | TRBJ2-1 | TRBV18 | once | CASSPLTGPNQASSYNEQFF | TGTGCCAGCTCACCACTAACGGGCCCAAATCAAGCGAGCTCCTACAATGAGCAGTTCTTC
. | TRBJ2-7 | TRBV6-1 | . | CASSDHFYEQYF | TGTGCCAGCAGTGACCATTTCTACGAGCAGTACTTC
TRBD2 | TRBJ2-7 | TRBV7-9 | . | CASSWSGREVYEQYF | TGTGCCAGCAGCTGGTCGGGGCGGGAGGTCTACGAGCAGTACTTC
. | TRBJ1-3 | TRBV7-9 | . | CASSLAQSVGNTIYF | TGTGCCAGCAGCCTGGCCCAGTCGGTGGGAAACACCATATATTTT
. | TRBJ2-2 | TRBV19 | . | CASSIGINTGELFF | TGTGCCAGTAGTATCGGCATCAACACCGGGGAGCTGTTTTTT
. | TRBJ2-1 | TRBV7-8 | . | CASSLGGIYNEQFF | TGTGCCAGCAGCTTAGGTGGGATCTACAATGAGCAGTTCTTC
. | TRBJ1-5 | TRBV4-1 | . | CASSQVGRDQPQHF | TGCGCCAGCAGCCAAGTCGGGAGGGATCAGCCCCAGCATTTT
TRBD2 | TRBJ2-3 | TRBV7-9 | few | CASSAHQRDQLTDTQYF | TGTGCCAGCAGCGCCCACCAGCGGGACCAACTAACAGATACGCAGTATTTT
TRBD2 | TRBJ2-5 | TRBV9 | . | CASSLVAGWQETQYF | TGTGCCAGCAGTCTAGTAGCGGGATGGCAAGAGACCCAGTACTTC
TRBD1 | TRBJ1-4 | TRBV9 | once | CASSPGRGVTNEKLFF | TGTGCCAGCAGCCCCGGCAGGGGGGTAACTAATGAAAAACTGTTTTTT
TRBD2 | TRBJ2-3 | TRBV11-2 | . | CASSYAGTSGVTDTQYF | TGTGCCAGCAGCTACGCCGGGACTAGCGGGGTCACAGATACGCAGTATTTT
TRBD2 | TRBJ2-1 | TRBV6-5 | once | CASGAGTYNEQFF | TGTGCCAGTGGAGCGGGAACCTACAATGAGCAGTTCTTC
. | TRBJ1-3 | TRBV7-8 | . | CASSPTYSGNTIYF | TGTGCCAGCAGCCCAACTTACTCTGGAAACACCATATATTTT